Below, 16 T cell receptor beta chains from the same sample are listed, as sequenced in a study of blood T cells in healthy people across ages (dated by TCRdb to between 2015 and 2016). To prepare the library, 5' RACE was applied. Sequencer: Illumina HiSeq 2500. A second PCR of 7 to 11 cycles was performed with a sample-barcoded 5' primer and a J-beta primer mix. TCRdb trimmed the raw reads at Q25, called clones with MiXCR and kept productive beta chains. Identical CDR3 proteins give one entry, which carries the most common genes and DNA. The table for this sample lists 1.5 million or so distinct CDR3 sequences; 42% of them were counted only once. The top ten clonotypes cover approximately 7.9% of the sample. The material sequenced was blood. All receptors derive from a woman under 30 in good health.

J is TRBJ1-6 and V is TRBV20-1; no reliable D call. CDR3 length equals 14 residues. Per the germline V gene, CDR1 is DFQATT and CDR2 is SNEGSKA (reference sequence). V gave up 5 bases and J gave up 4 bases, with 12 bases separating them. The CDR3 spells CSASFGLYNSPLHF. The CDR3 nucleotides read TGCAGTGCTTCATTCGGACTGTATAATTCACCCCTCCACTTT.

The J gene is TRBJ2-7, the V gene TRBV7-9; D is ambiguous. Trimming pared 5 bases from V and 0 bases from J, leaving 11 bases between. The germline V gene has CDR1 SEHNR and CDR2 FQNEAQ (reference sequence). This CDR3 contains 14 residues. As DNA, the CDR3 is TGTGCCAGCAGCGCCCGTGGATCCTCCTACGAGCAGTACTTC. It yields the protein CASSARGSSYEQYF.

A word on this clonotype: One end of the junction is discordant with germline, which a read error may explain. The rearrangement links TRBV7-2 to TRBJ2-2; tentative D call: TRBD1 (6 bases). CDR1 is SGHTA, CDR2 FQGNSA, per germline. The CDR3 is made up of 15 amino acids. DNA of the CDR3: TGTGCCAGCAGCTTTTACCAGGGGACCACCGAGGAGCTGTTTTTT. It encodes CASSFYQGTTEELFF.

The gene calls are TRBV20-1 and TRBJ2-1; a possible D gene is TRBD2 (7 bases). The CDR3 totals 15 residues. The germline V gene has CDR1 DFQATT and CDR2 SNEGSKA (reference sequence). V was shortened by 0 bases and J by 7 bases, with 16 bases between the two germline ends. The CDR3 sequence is CSARDGGGVGNEQFF. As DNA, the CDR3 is TGCAGTGCTAGAGATGGAGGGGGGGTAGGAAATGAGCAGTTCTTC.

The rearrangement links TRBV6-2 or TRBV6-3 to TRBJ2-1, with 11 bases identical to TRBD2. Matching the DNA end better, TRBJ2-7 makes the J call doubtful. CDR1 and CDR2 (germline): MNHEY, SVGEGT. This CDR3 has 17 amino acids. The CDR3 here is CASSYPSGGSSYNEQYF. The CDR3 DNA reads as TGTGCCAGCAGTTACCCTAGCGGGGGGAGCTCCTACAATGAGCAGTACTTC.

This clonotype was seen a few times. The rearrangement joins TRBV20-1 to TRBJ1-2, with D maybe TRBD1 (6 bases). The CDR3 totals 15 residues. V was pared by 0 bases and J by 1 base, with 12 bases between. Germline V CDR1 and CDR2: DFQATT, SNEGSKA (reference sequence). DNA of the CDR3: TGCAGTGCTAGAGAGTCGGGGGCTTTTAACTATGGCTACACCTTC. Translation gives CSARESGAFNYGYTF.

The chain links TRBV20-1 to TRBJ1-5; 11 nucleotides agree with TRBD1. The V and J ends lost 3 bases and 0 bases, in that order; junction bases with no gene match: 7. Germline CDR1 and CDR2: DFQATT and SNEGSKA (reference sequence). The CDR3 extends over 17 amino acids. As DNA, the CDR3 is TGCAGTGCTAGCGAAGGACAGGGGGCCTATAGCAATCAGCCCCAGCATTTT. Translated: CSASEGQGAYSNQPQHF.

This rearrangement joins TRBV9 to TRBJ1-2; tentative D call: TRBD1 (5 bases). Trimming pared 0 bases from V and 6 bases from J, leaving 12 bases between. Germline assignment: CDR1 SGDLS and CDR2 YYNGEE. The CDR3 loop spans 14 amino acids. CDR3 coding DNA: TGTGCCAGCAGCGTAGCGGGGGAGTCGGATGGCTACACCTTC. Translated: CASSVAGESDGYTF.

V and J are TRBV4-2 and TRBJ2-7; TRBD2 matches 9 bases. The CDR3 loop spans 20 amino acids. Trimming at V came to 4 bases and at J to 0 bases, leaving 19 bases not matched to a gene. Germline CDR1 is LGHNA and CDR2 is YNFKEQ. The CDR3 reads CASSREIAGAPIQSSYEQYF. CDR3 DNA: TGTGCCAGCAGCCGAGAAATAGCGGGAGCCCCCATTCAAAGCTCCTACGAGCAGTACTTC.

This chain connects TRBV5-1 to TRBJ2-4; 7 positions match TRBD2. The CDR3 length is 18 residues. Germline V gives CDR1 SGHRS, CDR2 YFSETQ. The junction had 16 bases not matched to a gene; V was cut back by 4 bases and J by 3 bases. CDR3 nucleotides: TGCGCCAGCAGCCCCGCGGTAGCGGGCCTTTCTTTCAAAAACATTCAGTACTTC. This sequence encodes CASSPAVAGLSFKNIQYF.

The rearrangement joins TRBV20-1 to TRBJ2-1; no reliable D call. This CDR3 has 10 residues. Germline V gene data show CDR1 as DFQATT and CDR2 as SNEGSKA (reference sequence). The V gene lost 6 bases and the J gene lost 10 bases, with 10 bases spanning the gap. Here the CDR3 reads CSANVGEQFF. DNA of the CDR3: TGCAGTGCGAACGTGGGGGAGCAGTTCTTC.

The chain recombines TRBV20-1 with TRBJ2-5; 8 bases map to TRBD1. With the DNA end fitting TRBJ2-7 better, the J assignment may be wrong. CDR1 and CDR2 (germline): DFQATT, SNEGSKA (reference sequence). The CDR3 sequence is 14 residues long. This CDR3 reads CSVPGTGGIYEQYF. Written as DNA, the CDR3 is TGCAGTGTTCCCGGGACAGGAGGTATCTACGAGCAGTACTTC.

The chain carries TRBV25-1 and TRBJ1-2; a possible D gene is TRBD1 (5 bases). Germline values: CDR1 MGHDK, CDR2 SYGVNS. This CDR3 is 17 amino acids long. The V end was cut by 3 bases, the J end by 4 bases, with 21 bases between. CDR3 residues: CASSEPGTAQRTYGYTF. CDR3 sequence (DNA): TGTGCCAGCAGTGAGCCTGGGACCGCGCAAAGGACCTATGGCTACACCTTC.

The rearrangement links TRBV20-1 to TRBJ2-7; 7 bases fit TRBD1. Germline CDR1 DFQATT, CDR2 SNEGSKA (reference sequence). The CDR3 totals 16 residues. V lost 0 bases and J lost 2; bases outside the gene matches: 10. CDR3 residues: CSAREGQRTYTYEQYF. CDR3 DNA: TGCAGTGCTAGAGAGGGACAGAGAACATATACCTACGAGCAGTACTTC.

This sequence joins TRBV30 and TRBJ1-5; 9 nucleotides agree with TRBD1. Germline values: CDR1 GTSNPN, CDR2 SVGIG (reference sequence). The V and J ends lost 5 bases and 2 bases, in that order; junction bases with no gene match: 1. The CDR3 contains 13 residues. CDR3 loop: CAWRTGGNQPQHF. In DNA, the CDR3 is TGTGCCTGGCGGACAGGGGGCAATCAGCCCCAGCATTTT.

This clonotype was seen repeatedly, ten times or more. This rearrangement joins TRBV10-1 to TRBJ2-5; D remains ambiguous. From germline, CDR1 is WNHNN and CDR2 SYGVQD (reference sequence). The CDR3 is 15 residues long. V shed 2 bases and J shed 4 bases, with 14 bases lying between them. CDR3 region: CASSEGYGLGETQYF. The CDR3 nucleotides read TGCGCCAGCAGTGAGGGTTATGGGTTAGGAGAGACCCAGTACTTC.